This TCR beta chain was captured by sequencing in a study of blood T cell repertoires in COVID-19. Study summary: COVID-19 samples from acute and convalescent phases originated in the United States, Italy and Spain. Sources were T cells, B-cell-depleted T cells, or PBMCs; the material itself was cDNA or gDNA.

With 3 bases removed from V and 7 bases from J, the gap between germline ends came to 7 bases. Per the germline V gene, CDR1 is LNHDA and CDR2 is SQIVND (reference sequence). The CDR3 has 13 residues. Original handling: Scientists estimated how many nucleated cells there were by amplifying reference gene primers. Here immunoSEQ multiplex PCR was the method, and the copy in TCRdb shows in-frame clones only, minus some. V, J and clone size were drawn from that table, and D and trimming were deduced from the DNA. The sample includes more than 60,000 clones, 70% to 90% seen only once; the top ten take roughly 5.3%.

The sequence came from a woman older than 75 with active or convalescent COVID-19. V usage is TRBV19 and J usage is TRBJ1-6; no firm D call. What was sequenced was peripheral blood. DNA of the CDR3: TGTGCCAGTAGTATCTCACGGAATTCACCCCTCCACTTT. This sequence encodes CASSISRNSPLHF.